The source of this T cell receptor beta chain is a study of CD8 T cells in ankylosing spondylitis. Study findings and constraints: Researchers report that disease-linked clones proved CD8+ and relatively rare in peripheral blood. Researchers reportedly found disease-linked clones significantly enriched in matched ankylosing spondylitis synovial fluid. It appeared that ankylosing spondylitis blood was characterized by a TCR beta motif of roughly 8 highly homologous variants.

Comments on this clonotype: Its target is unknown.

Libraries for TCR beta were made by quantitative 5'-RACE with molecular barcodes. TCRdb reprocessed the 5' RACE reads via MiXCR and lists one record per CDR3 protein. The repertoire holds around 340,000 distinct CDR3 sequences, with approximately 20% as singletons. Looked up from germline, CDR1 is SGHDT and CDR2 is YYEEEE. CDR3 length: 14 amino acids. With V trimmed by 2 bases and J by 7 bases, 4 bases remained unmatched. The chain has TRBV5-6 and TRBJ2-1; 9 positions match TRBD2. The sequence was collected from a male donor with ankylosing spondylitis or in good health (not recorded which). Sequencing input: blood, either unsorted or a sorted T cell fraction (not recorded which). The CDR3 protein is CASSFELAGNEQFF. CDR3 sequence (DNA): TGTGCCAGCAGCTTCGAGCTAGCGGGGAATGAGCAGTTCTTC.